This T cell receptor beta chain derives from a study of blood T cells in healthy people across ages. The CDR3 contains 13 residues. Trimming shortened V by 6 bases and J by 13 bases, and 21 bases separated the two germline ends. Germline loops: CDR1 MDHEN, CDR2 SYDVKM. Next came a second PCR, run for about 7 to 12 cycles, which used a sample-barcoded 5' primer along with a J-beta primer mix. TCRdb itself ran the 5' RACE reads through MiXCR, one entry per CDR3 protein. The data contain 700,000 to 900,000 distinct CDR3 sequences, roughly 25% of them singletons. These same data were also listed under a study on T cells of mothers and their children.

The sample consisted of blood. The clonotype was recovered from a boy aged 10-17 years in good health. The V and J genes are TRBV28 and TRBJ2-5; D is perhaps TRBD1 (5 bases). The CDR3 is CASSTQGFPSRYF. The CDR3 coding sequence is TGTGCCAGCAGCACCCAGGGATTCCCCTCTCGGTACTTC.